Below, 20 T cell receptor beta chains from the same sample are listed, as sequenced in a study of cytomegalovirus exposure and HLA in healthy donors. A multiplex PCR was run with 60 Vbeta primers and 13 Jbeta primers. This table comes from immunoSEQ multiplex PCR, and its TCRdb copy is limited to in-frame clones, with some not included. In the table there are about 55,000 clones, around four fifths of which are singletons. What was sequenced was PBMCs. The receptors stem from a man younger than 40 in good health and CMV-seronegative.

The chain uses TRBV6-6 and TRBJ2-5; 7 nucleotides align to TRBD2. Unmatched junction bases numbered 12, after V lost 6 bases and J lost 5 bases. Germline CDR1 reads MNHNY; CDR2 reads SVGAGI (reference sequence). CDR3 length: 15 residues. The DNA for the CDR3 is TGTGCCAGCAGGGTCAGCGGGGTCCAAGCGGAGACCCAGTACTTC. Its translation is CASRVSGVQAETQYF.

J is TRBJ2-2 and V is TRBV28; a weak D match, TRBD1 (6 bases). Trimming cost V 3 bases and J 3 bases, with 17 bases left between them. Germline lookup yields CDR1 MDHEN and CDR2 SYDVKM. The CDR3 consists of 17 residues. CDR3 amino acids: CASSFPNRVVDTGELFF. The CDR3 nucleotides are TGTGCCAGCAGTTTTCCCAACAGGGTGGTAGACACCGGGGAGCTGTTTTTT.

This rearrangement joins TRBV29-1 to TRBJ1-1, with D unclear. In germline, CDR1 is SQVTM, CDR2 ANQGSEA. With 7 bases removed from V and 4 bases from J, the gap between germline ends came to 19 bases. CDR3 size: 14 residues. Here the CDR3 DNA reads TGCAGCGCGGAACTTACATTTGAGGGCACTGAAGCTTTCTTT. Protein: CSAELTFEGTEAFF. Full variable domain (outside the CDR3, taken from reference TRBV29-1 and TRBJ1-1): SAVISQKPSRDICQRGTSLTIQCQVDSQVTMMFWYRQQPGQSLTLIATANQGSEATYESGFVIDKFPISRPNLTFSTLTVSNMSPEDSSIYLCSAELTFEGTEAFFGQGTRLTVV.

The chain combines TRBV5-6 with TRBJ1-1; the match to TRBD1 covers 9 bases. The CDR3 loop spans 14 amino acids. Germline V gene data show CDR1 as SGHDT and CDR2 as YYEEEE. V gave up 7 bases and J gave up 5 bases; unmatched junction bases: 9. Here the CDR3 reads CASFPGQGETEAFF. The CDR3 coding sequence is TGTGCCAGCTTCCCGGGACAGGGAGAAACTGAAGCTTTCTTT.

CDR3: CASSPLIQGMGEKLFF. CDR3 DNA sequence: TGTGCCAGCAGCCCACTAATACAGGGTATGGGGGAAAAACTGTTTTTT. The genes are TRBV6-6 and TRBJ1-4; the D gene is possibly TRBD1 (6 bases). Trimming removed 6 bases at V and 8 bases at J, with 22 bases between. Germline values: CDR1 MNHNY, CDR2 SVGAGI (reference sequence). The CDR3 loop spans 16 amino acids.

The chain is built from TRBV6-7 and TRBJ1-1, with a tentative D call TRBD1 (5 bases). Being an ORF, TRBV6-7 has a function that is uncertain. The length of the CDR3 is 22 residues. V was trimmed by 1 base and J by 7 bases, leaving 37 bases between them. CDR3 region: CASSYFTPWATSGSGRALEAFF. Here the CDR3 DNA reads TGTGCCAGCAGTTACTTCACACCTTGGGCGACATCGGGTTCAGGGAGGGCACTTGAAGCTTTCTTT.

This clone was observed a single time. This rearrangement joins TRBV12-5 to TRBJ2-2; the match to TRBD1 covers 8 bases. With 5 bases clipped from V and 5 bases from J, the junction kept 7 bases outside the gene matches. The CDR3 is 15 amino acids. The germline CDR1 and CDR2 sequences are LGHNT and FRNRAP. In DNA, the CDR3 is TGTGCTAGTGGTGCCGGGACAGGTGGGACCGGGGAGCTGTTTTTT. It specifies CASGAGTGGTGELFF.

The genes are TRBV11-3 and TRBJ2-1, with 12 nucleotides matching TRBD2. Looked up from germline, CDR1 is SGHNT and CDR2 is YENEEA. CDR3 length equals 14 residues. Germline trimming cut 5 bases from V and 10 bases from J; bases unmatched to any gene: 6. The CDR3 sequence is CASSQGLAGGEQFF. For the CDR3, the DNA is TGTGCCAGCAGCCAGGGACTAGCGGGTGGGGAGCAGTTCTTC.

The chain uses TRBV7-9 and TRBJ2-2; 10 positions agree with TRBD2. Germline V gene data show CDR1 as SEHNR and CDR2 as FQNEAQ (reference sequence). The CDR3 loop spans 16 amino acids. V gave up 4 bases and J gave up 2 bases; unmatched junction bases: 4. The CDR3 DNA is TGTGCCAGCAGCTCACTAGCGGGACAAAACACCGGGGAGCTGTTTTTT. Translating gives CASSSLAGQNTGELFF.

The rearrangement links TRBV18 to TRBJ1-4; 7 bases line up with TRBD1. The CDR3 runs to 14 residues. Trimming at V came to 4 bases and at J to 7 bases, leaving 6 bases not matched to a gene. The germline CDR1 and CDR2 sequences are KGHSH and LQKENI. CDR3 protein: CASSLTGSLEKLFF. CDR3 sequence (DNA): TGTGCCAGCTCACTGACAGGGTCTCTTGAAAAACTGTTTTTT.

This chain uses TRBV5-1 with TRBJ2-7; 7 bases map to TRBD1. CDR3 length equals 13 residues. The trim removed 2 bases at V and 7 bases at J, leaving 6 bases unmatched. CDR1 and CDR2 from the germline V gene are SGHRS and YFSETQ. The CDR3 bases are TGCGCCAGCAGCTTATCACAGGGGTTTGAGCAGTACTTC. This translates into CASSLSQGFEQYF.

V gene TRBV2 combines with J gene TRBJ1-2; a possible D gene is TRBD1 (5 bases). Germline V CDR1 and CDR2: SNHLY, FYNNEI. V lost 2 bases and J lost 6, with 16 bases in between. This CDR3 has 15 residues. The CDR3 DNA reads TGTGCCAGCAGTGAATTCGAGACAGACAACCATGGCTACACCTTC. As protein: CASSEFETDNHGYTF.

Only one count was recorded for this clone. This sequence joins TRBV6-1 and TRBJ1-5; D perhaps matches TRBD1 (5 bases). The CDR3 is 16 residues long. The germline V gene encodes CDR1 MNHNS and CDR2 SASEGT. Trimming shortened V by 3 bases and J by 3 bases, and 15 bases separated the two germline ends. CDR3 amino acids: CASSDGALWANQPQHF. The CDR3 DNA is TGTGCCAGCAGTGATGGGGCCCTGTGGGCCAATCAGCCCCAGCATTTT.

The chain uses TRBV5-6 and TRBJ1-1; no definite D call. Trimming took 3 bases from V and 3 from J, leaving 3 bases between them. The CDR3 spans 11 residues. CDR1 is SGHDT and CDR2 is YYEEEE in the germline V gene. CDR3 protein: CASSSYTEAFF. CDR3 coding DNA: TGTGCCAGCAGCTCGTACACTGAAGCTTTCTTT.

The CDR3 DNA sequence: TGTGCCAGCAGCTTAGTGGCCGGCGGTGAAGCTTTCTTT. It codes for CASSLVAGGEAFF. The chain has TRBV11-2 and TRBJ1-1; D gene ambiguous. V gave up 1 base and J gave up 7 bases, with 10 bases separating them. The CDR3 covers 13 residues. Germline CDR1 reads SGHAT; CDR2 reads FQNNGV.

The chain combines TRBV5-1 with TRBJ1-6; 7 bases agree with TRBD1. CDR3 length: 15 residues. Germline V CDR1 and CDR2: SGHRS, YFSETQ. J was trimmed by 9 bases and V by 4 bases; bases with no gene match: 10. The CDR3 is CASSRQGGAGSPLHF. CDR3 nucleotide sequence: TGCGCCAGCAGCCGGCAGGGGGGCGCGGGTTCACCCCTCCACTTT.

The chain recombines TRBV10-3 with TRBJ2-7; 7 bases agree with TRBD1. Trimming took 3 bases from V and 2 from J; bases not matched to a gene: 1. Germline assignment: CDR1 ENHRY and CDR2 SYGVKD. The CDR3 is made up of 13 amino acids. The CDR3 here is CAISDQGAYEQYF. CDR3 coding DNA: TGTGCCATCAGTGACCAGGGGGCCTACGAGCAGTACTTC.

The V and J genes are TRBV9 and TRBJ2-3; 16 nucleotides agree with TRBD2. Germline CDR1 is SGDLS and CDR2 is YYNGEE. This CDR3 has 18 amino acids. J lost 4 bases, V lost 4 bases, and 9 bases had no gene match. CDR3 loop: CASSSRGTSGGAADTQYF. CDR3 nucleotides: TGTGCCAGCAGCTCGAGAGGGACTAGCGGGGGGGCAGCAGATACGCAGTATTTT.

V is TRBV4-1 and J is TRBJ1-2; D uncertain. The CDR3 loop spans 15 amino acids. Germline CDR1 and CDR2: MGHRA and YSYEKL. V was clipped by 5 bases and J by 12 bases, with 25 bases between them. CDR3 DNA: TGCGCCAGCAGCTCCCAGCCTGTGTCCGACACTCTGGACACCTTC. Protein product: CASSSQPVSDTLDTF.

A remark on this clone: One junction end disagrees with the germline gene, perhaps due to a read error. The V call is TRBV19, the J call TRBJ1-2, with unresolved D. The germline CDR1 and CDR2 sequences are LNHDA and SQIVND (reference sequence). The CDR3 runs 14 residues. CDR3: CASSPRQFALVRVF. In DNA form, the CDR3 reads TGTGCCAGTAGTCCCAGACAATTTGCCTTGGTCCGCGTTTTC. The full variable domain, its missing parts supplied by reference TRBV19 and TRBJ1-2, is DGGITQSPKYLFRKEGQNVTLSCEQNLNHDAMYWYRQDPGQGLRLIYYSQIVNDFQKGDIAEGYSVSREKKESFPLTVTSAQKNPTAFYLCASSPRQFALVRVFGSGTRLTVV.